This T cell receptor beta chain was sequenced during a study of cytomegalovirus exposure and HLA in healthy donors. This cohort consisted of healthy bone marrow donors. This PCR relied on a set of 60 Vbeta primers and 13 Jbeta primers. Using immunoSEQ multiplex PCR, the repertoire was profiled, and TCRdb retains in-frame clones only, with some absent. The sample consists of 100,000 to 150,000 clones, approximately 71% of them appearing once. Germline V lookup: CDR1 MNHEY, CDR2 SMNVEV (reference sequence). The CDR3 sequence is 15 residues long. Trimming cost V 8 bases and J 5 bases, with 21 bases left between them.

The chain recombines TRBV27 with TRBJ1-1; a possible D gene is TRBD1 (5 bases). Sequencing was performed on PBMCs. This TCR came from a woman in her fifties or sixties in good health and CMV-seronegative. CDR3 sequence (DNA): TGTGCCAGCGGACCGGTCGGGGGGTGGAGAACTGAAGCTTTCTTT. Translation gives CASGPVGGWRTEAFF.